The rows below give T cell receptor beta chains drawn from one sample of a study of cytomegalovirus exposure and HLA in healthy donors. Sequencing was performed with immunoSEQ multiplex PCR; in TCRdb, only in-frame clones are kept and a portion is missing. The sample has about 180,000 clones, roughly 77% seen once; the top ten hold about 1.9%. The material sequenced was PBMCs. These receptors were obtained from a woman aged 25 to 39 in good health and CMV-seronegative. Each CDR3 is given with its conserved first and last residue. The D gene is left open where the match is weak.

j_call v_call d_call cdr3_aa
TRBJ1-1 TRBV30 . CAWSRDLNREGDTEAFF
TRBJ1-2 TRBV7-3 TRBD1 CASSLTPGTGNGYTF
TRBJ2-1 TRBV7-2 TRBD2 CALMRIAGGSNNEQFF
TRBJ1-1 TRBV11-2 . CASSLGGGSEAFF
TRBJ1-1 TRBV10-3 . CAITRGEVAFF
TRBJ1-3 TRBV7-9 . CASSLLGRVQDF
TRBJ1-1 TRBV5-1 . CASSIQGQNTEAFF
TRBJ2-1 TRBV23-1 . CASSQSHVLGPHNEQFF
TRBJ2-7 TRBV6-5 . CASSYGLNREYEQYF
TRBJ2-2 TRBV5-1 TRBD1 CASTLDRGTGELFF
TRBJ2-7 TRBV11-2 . CASSLENGLVYEQYF